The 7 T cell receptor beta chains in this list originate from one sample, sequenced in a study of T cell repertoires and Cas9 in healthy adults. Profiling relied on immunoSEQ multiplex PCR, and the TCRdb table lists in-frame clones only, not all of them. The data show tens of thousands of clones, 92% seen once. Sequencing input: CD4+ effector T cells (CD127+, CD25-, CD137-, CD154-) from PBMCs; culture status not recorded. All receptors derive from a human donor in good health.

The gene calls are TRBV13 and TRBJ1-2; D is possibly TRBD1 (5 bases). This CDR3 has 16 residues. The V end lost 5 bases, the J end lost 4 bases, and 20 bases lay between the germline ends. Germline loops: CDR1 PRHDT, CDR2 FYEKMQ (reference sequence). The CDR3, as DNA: TGTGCCAGCAGCGGACTCCTAGGACGGGGCGGCTATGGCTACACCTTC. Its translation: CASSGLLGRGGYGYTF.

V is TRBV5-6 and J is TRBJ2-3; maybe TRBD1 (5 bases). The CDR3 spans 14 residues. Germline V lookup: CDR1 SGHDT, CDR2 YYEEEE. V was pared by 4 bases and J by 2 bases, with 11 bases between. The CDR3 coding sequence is TGTGCCAGCAGCCCGACAGCGTACACAGATACGCAGTATTTT. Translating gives CASSPTAYTDTQYF. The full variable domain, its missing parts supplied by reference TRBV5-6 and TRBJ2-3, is DAGVTQSPTHLIKTRGQQVTLRCSPKSGHDTVSWYQQALGQGPQFIFQYYEEEERQRGNFPDRFSGHQFPNYSSELNVNALLLGDSALYLCASSPTAYTDTQYFGPGTRLTVL.

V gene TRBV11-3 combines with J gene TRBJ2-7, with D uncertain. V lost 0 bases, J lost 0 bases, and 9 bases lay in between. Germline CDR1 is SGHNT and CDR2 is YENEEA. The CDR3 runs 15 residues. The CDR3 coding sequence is TGTGCCAGCAGCTTAGATTTGGTGAGCTCCTACGAGCAGTACGTC. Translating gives CASSLDLVSSYEQYV.

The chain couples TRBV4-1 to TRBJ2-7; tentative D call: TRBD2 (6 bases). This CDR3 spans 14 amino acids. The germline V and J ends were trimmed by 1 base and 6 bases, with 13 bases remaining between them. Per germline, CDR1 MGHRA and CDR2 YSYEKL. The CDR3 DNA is TGCGCCAGCAGCCAAGTCGCCGGGAGAGCCGAGCAGTACGTC. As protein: CASSQVAGRAEQYV.

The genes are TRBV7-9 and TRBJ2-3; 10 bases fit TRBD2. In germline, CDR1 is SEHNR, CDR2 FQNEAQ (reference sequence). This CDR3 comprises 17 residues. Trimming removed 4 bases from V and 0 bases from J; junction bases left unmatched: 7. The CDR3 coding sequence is TGTGCCAGCAGCTCGGGACTAGCGCTCTCTAGCACAGATACGCAGTATTTT. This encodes CASSSGLALSSTDTQYF. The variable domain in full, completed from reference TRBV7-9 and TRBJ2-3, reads DTGVSQNPRHKITKRGQNVTFRCDPISEHNRLYWYRQTLGQGPEFLTYFQNEAQLEKSRLLSDRFSAERPKGSFSTLEIQRTEQGDSAMYLCASSSGLALSSTDTQYFGPGTRLTVL.

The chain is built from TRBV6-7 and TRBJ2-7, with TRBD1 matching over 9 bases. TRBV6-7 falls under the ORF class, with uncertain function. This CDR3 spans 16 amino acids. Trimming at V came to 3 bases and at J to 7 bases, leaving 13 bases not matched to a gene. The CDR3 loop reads CASSYSRAGTGQEQYV. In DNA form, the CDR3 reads TGTGCCAGCAGTTATAGCCGAGCCGGGACAGGGCAAGAGCAGTACGTC.

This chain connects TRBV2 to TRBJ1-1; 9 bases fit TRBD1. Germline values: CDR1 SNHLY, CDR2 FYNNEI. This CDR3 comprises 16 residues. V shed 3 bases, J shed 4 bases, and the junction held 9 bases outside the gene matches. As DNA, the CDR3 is TGTGCCAGCAGTGACCTGGACAGGGGCCCCAGCACTGAAGCTTTCTTT. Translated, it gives CASSDLDRGPSTEAFF.